The present TCR beta chain was sequenced within a study of graft-versus-host responses after intestinal transplantation. The CDR3 length is 15 residues. CDR1 is MNHEY, CDR2 SVGAGI, per germline. Unmatched junction bases numbered 9, after V lost 6 bases and J lost 4 bases. The assay was immunoSEQ multiplex PCR, and TCRdb's table has in-frame clones only and misses some. The sample records about 130,000 clones, about 90% being singletons. About this clone itself: The antigen remains undetermined.

Sequenced here: unstimulated CD4+ T cells sorted from spleen or lymph node cells, sampled before intestinal transplant. This sequence joins TRBV6-5 and TRBJ2-7; 10 nucleotides line up with TRBD1. This TCR was recovered from a human donor who received an intestinal transplant. CDR3 protein: CASSPSPGQGYEQYF. The CDR3 DNA reads TGTGCCAGCAGCCCTTCCCCGGGACAGGGGTACGAGCAGTACTTC.